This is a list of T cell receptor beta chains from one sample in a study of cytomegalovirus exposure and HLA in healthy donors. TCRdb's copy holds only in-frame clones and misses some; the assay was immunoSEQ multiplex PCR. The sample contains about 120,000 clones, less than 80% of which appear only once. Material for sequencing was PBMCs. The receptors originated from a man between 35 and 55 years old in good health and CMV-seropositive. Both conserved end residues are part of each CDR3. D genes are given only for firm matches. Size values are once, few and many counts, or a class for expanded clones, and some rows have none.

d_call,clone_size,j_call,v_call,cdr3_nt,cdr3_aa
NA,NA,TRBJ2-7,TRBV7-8,TGTGCCAGCACCTTTGGGGGGGGCCATACCTACGAGCAGTACTTC,CASTFGGGHTYEQYF
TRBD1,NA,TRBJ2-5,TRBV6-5,TGTGCCAGCACCCGCCGGACAGGGGAAGAGACCCAGTACTTC,CASTRRTGEETQYF
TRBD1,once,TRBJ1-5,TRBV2,TGTGCCAGCAGTGAGCGGGACAGGGGCCTTTATAGCAATCAGCCCCAGCATTTT,CASSERDRGLYSNQPQHF
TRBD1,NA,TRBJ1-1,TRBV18,TGTGCCAGCTCACCCCCCGGGACAGGGGTGGTCGCTTTCTTT,CASSPPGTGVVAFF
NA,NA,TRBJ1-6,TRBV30,TGTGCCTGGAGTGGGGCCTCCAATTCACCCCTCCACTTT,CAWSGASNSPLHF
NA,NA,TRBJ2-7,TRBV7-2,TGTGCCAGCAGCTTCGCGGATCCTAGCTACGAGCAGTACTTC,CASSFADPSYEQYF
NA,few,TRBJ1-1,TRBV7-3,TGTGCCAGCAGCCCGACAGGAGCTTTATTAGAAGCTTTCTTT,CASSPTGALLEAFF
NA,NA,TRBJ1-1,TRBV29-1,TGCAGCGTTTCGGACACTGAAGCTTTCTTT,CSVSDTEAFF
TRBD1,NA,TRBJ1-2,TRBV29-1,TGCAGCGTTGAACGGAGTCAGGGGGGTTATGGCTACACCTTC,CSVERSQGGYGYTF
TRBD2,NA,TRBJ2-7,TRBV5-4,TGTGCCAGCAGCTTGGCCGGCGGGGAGGGCTACGAGCAGTACTTC,CASSLAGGEGYEQYF
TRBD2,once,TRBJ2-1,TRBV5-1,TGCGCCAGCAGCGGATCCGTCGCCGGGACTAGCGGGAGGGATGAGCAGTTCTTC,CASSGSVAGTSGRDEQFF
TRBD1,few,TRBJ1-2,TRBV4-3,TGCGCCAGCAGCGATAGGATCGGACAGGGGTATGGCTACACCTTC,CASSDRIGQGYGYTF
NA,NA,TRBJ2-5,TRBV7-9,TGTGCCAGCAGCCCTTCCCCCGGCCGGGGTCAGGAGACCCAGTACTTC,CASSPSPGRGQETQYF
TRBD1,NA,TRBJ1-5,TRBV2,TGTGCCAGCAACATAGGGGGCGGTCAGCCCCAGCATTTT,CASNIGGGQPQHF
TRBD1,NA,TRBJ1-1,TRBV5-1,TGCGCCAGCAGCACCGACAGGGCGGCCACTGAAGCTTTCTTT,CASSTDRAATEAFF